This TCR beta chain stems from a study of early T cells in non-severe SARS-CoV-2 infection. About the research overall: Chains from this unsorted whole-blood bulk RNA could not be paired.

This clonotype appeared a few times. The germline gives CDR1 SQVTM, CDR2 ANQGSEA. V lost 4 bases and J lost 11, with 11 bases in between. The CDR3 totals 10 residues. Individual cDNA molecules were tagged with unique molecular identifiers, the study reported. TCRdb independently ran MiXCR on the 5' RACE reads; one entry per CDR3 protein. The table shows more than 90,000 distinct CDR3 sequences, with 13% occurring only once. The sequencing input was whole blood. The gene calls are TRBV29-1 and TRBJ1-1; D gene uncertain. The clonotype comes from an adult who was a healthcare worker with PCR-confirmed SARS-CoV-2 infection or an uninfected control (not recorded which). This CDR3 is CSVVGTRAFF. CDR3 in DNA: TGCAGCGTTGTTGGAACACGCGCTTTCTTT.